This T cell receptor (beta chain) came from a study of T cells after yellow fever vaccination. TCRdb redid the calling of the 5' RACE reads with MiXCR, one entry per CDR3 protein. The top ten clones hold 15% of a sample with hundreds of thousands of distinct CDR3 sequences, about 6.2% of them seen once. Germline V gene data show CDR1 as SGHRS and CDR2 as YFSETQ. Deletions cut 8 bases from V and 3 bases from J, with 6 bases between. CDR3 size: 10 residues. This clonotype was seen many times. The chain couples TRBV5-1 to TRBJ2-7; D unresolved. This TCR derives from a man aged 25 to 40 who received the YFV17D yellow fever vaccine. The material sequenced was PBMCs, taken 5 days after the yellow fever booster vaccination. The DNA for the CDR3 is TGCGCCAGTCTTGACTACGAGCAGTACTTC. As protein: CASLDYEQYF.